These 21 T cell receptor beta chains were sequenced from one sample in a study of shared clonotypes between healthy human individuals. Some clones are missing from TCRdb's copy, which holds only in-frame ones; the method was immunoSEQ multiplex PCR. The sample contains about 380,000 clones, approximately 96% of which appear only once. Sequenced sample: memory CD8+ T cells sorted from blood. Noted subset: CD45RO+ cells pooled with CCR7-negative TemRA cells. These receptors were obtained from a man aged 25 to 40 in good health.

The chain couples TRBV19 to TRBJ1-4, with 7 positions matching TRBD1. Germline assignment: CDR1 LNHDA and CDR2 SQIVND (reference sequence). V lost 4 bases to trimming and J lost 0 bases; unmatched junction nucleotides: 8. The CDR3 is 17 amino acids. As DNA, the CDR3 is TGTGCCAGTAGTAAAAAAAAAGGGACAGCAACTAATGAAAAACTGTTTTTT. Translated, it gives CASSKKKGTATNEKLFF.

The V call is TRBV29-1, the J call TRBJ2-1; D is perhaps TRBD1 (6 bases). This CDR3 region has 16 residues. The V and J ends lost 3 bases and 3 bases respectively, with 18 bases between them. Germline V lookup: CDR1 SQVTM, CDR2 ANQGSEA. The DNA of the CDR3 is TGCAGCGTTGATTTCACCCAGGGGACCATCTACAATGAGCAGTTCTTC. This codes for CSVDFTQGTIYNEQFF.

CDR3 loop: CASSSLTGLNTEAFF. The CDR3 bases are TGTGCCAGCAGCTCCCTGACAGGGTTGAACACTGAAGCTTTCTTT. V gene TRBV11-2 combines with J gene TRBJ1-1, with 7 nucleotides matching TRBD1. V lost 4 bases and J lost 0; bases outside the gene matches: 5. In germline, CDR1 is SGHAT, CDR2 FQNNGV. This CDR3 is built from 15 residues.

This chain uses TRBV28 with TRBJ2-3; 14 bases are shared with TRBD2. Germline assignment: CDR1 MDHEN and CDR2 SYDVKM. The V gene end was trimmed by 4 bases and the J gene end by 1 base; junction bases not matched to a gene: 1. This CDR3 comprises 16 residues. The CDR3 here is CASSSTSGGGTDTQYF. The CDR3 DNA reads TGTGCCAGCAGTTCGACTAGCGGGGGGGGCACAGATACGCAGTATTTT. The full variable domain, in which reference TRBV28 and TRBJ2-3 provide the parts outside the CDR3, is DVKVTQSSRYLVKRTGEKVFLECVQDMDHENMFWYRQDPGLGLRLIYFSYDVKMKEKGDIPEGYSVSREKKERFSLILESASTNQTSMYLCASSSTSGGGTDTQYFGPGTRLTVL.

The J gene is TRBJ2-7, the V gene TRBV7-9; 12 bases are a match to TRBD2. The CDR3 is made up of 15 amino acids. Germline V gives CDR1 SEHNR, CDR2 FQNEAQ (reference sequence). V dropped 5 bases and J dropped 3; count of bases not matched to a gene: 5. CDR3 in amino acids: CASSPGLAGIYEQYF. CDR3 in DNA: TGTGCCAGCAGCCCCGGACTAGCGGGAATCTACGAGCAGTACTTC.

The V call is TRBV28, the J call TRBJ2-7; possible D gene TRBD2, 5 bases. Germline CDR1 is MDHEN and CDR2 is SYDVKM. V lost 6 bases and J lost 6, with 15 bases in between. This CDR3 has 13 amino acids. DNA for the CDR3: TGTGCCAGCAGCCCAGGATTTGCGGGCGAGCAGTACTTC. Translation: CASSPGFAGEQYF.

The chain has TRBV7-6 and TRBJ1-1, with 7 bases fitting TRBD1. This CDR3 region has 15 residues. Per the germline V gene, CDR1 is SGHVS and CDR2 is FNYEAQ. J lost 4 bases, V lost 5 bases, and 10 bases had no gene match. CDR3 sequence (DNA): TGTGCCAGCAGCCCCAACAGGGGTTGGGGCACTGAAGCTTTCTTT. Protein product: CASSPNRGWGTEAFF. The variable domain in full, with the rest retrieved from reference TRBV7-6 and TRBJ1-1, is GAGVSQSPRYKVTKRGQDVALRCDPISGHVSLYWYRQALGQGPEFLTYFNYEAQQDKSGLPNDRFSAERPEGSISTLTIQRTEQRDSAMYRCASSPNRGWGTEAFFGQGTRLTVV.

The V call is TRBV28, the J call TRBJ1-1; D unresolved. The CDR3 runs 14 residues. V lost 6 bases and J 0 bases, leaving 11 bases between the germline ends. The V gene's germline CDR1 is MDHEN and CDR2 SYDVKM. This CDR3 is CASRGNSMNTEAFF. DNA for the CDR3: TGTGCCAGCAGAGGAAATTCAATGAACACTGAAGCTTTCTTT. The full variable domain, its missing parts supplied by reference TRBV28 and TRBJ1-1, is DVKVTQSSRYLVKRTGEKVFLECVQDMDHENMFWYRQDPGLGLRLIYFSYDVKMKEKGDIPEGYSVSREKKERFSLILESASTNQTSMYLCASRGNSMNTEAFFGQGTRLTVV.

Notes on this clone: Other DNA sequences of this sample code for an identical CDR3. This chain connects TRBV18 to TRBJ2-6; D not certain. Trimming left V 3 bases short and J 1 base short, with 4 bases between. The CDR3 spans 14 residues. Germline V gene lookup returns CDR1 KGHSH and CDR2 LQKENI. CDR3 loop: CASSPGSGANVLTF. The CDR3 coding sequence is TGTGCCAGCTCACCGGGGTCTGGGGCCAACGTCCTGACTTTC.

This clone was seen a handful of times. The J gene is TRBJ2-7, the V gene TRBV19; 9 bases align to TRBD2. This CDR3 has 15 residues. The V gene end was trimmed by 5 bases and the J gene end by 1 base; junction bases not matched to a gene: 6. Germline V gene sequence: CDR1 LNHDA, CDR2 SQIVND (reference sequence). CDR3 in amino acids: CASSVTSGRSYEQYF. The DNA of the CDR3 is TGTGCCAGTAGTGTTACTAGCGGGCGTTCCTACGAGCAGTACTTC.

V gene TRBV6-1 combines with J gene TRBJ1-2; a weak D match, TRBD1 (6 bases). V lost 6 bases, J lost 10 bases, and 21 bases lay in between. Germline V gene sequence: CDR1 MNHNS, CDR2 SASEGT. The CDR3 spans 14 residues. The CDR3 region has the DNA TGTGCCAGCAGACTTAAAAGGGGGGTCTTTGACTACACCTTC. It codes for CASRLKRGVFDYTF.

On this clone itself: One end of the junction varies from germline; a read error may be responsible. The V call is TRBV5-4, the J call TRBJ2-1; weak D call: TRBD1 (6 bases). The CDR3 covers 15 residues. Per the germline V gene, CDR1 is SGHNT and CDR2 is YYREEE (reference sequence). CDR3 region: CASTLRGSSYNEQFF. CDR3 sequence (DNA): TGTGCCAGCACCTTGAGGGGGAGCTCCTACAATGAGCAGTTCTTC.

This sequence joins TRBV28 and TRBJ2-5, with a tentative D call TRBD1 (6 bases). The V gene lost 4 bases and the J gene lost 1 base, with 7 bases spanning the gap. The CDR3 consists of 13 residues. Germline CDR1 MDHEN, CDR2 SYDVKM. The CDR3 is CASSWDIQETQYF. Here the CDR3 DNA reads TGTGCCAGCAGTTGGGACATCCAAGAGACCCAGTACTTC. The complete variable domain, with remaining parts taken from reference TRBV28 and TRBJ2-5, reads DVKVTQSSRYLVKRTGEKVFLECVQDMDHENMFWYRQDPGLGLRLIYFSYDVKMKEKGDIPEGYSVSREKKERFSLILESASTNQTSMYLCASSWDIQETQYFGPGTRLLVL.

The CDR3 loop reads CASSLRQGHQPQHF. CDR3 in DNA: TGTGCCAGCAGCCTCCGGCAGGGCCATCAGCCCCAGCATTTT. The chain is built from TRBV28 and TRBJ1-5; perhaps TRBD1 as D (5 bases). CDR3 length: 14 residues. Germline V gene data show CDR1 as MDHEN and CDR2 as SYDVKM. Deletions cut 6 bases from V and 5 bases from J, with 14 bases between.

The chain is built from TRBV5-8 and TRBJ2-3; 8 nucleotides agree with TRBD1. This CDR3 is built from 14 residues. Germline CDR1 reads SGHTS; CDR2 reads YDEGEE. The V and J ends lost 4 bases and 5 bases, in that order; junction bases with no gene match: 6. CDR3 loop: CASSSSGGLDTQYF. CDR3 DNA: TGTGCCAGCAGCAGCTCAGGGGGCTTAGATACGCAGTATTTT.

The CDR3 sequence: CASSDGVMRPYGGETQYF. DNA for the CDR3: TGTGCCAGCAGTGACGGCGTTATGCGGCCCTACGGGGGAGAGACCCAGTACTTC. This chain links TRBV2 with TRBJ2-5; TRBD2 is a possible D gene (6 bases). The V gene's germline CDR1 is SNHLY and CDR2 FYNNEI. V lost 3 bases to trimming and J lost 4 bases, with 24 bases between them. The CDR3 runs 18 residues.

This clone was seen a single time. The gene calls are TRBV9 and TRBJ1-2; weak D call: TRBD1 (5 bases). The germline V gene has CDR1 SGDLS and CDR2 YYNGEE. V shed 4 bases and J shed 1 base, with 8 bases lying between them. The CDR3 extends over 13 amino acids. The CDR3 protein is CASSRDSNYGYTF. In nucleotides, the CDR3 is TGTGCCAGCAGCCGCGACAGTAACTATGGCTACACCTTC.

The genes are TRBV29-1 and TRBJ1-1, with D unclear. The CDR3 has 13 amino acids. From germline, CDR1 is SQVTM and CDR2 ANQGSEA. V shed 2 bases and J shed 6 bases, with 13 bases lying between them. DNA for the CDR3: TGCAGCGTTGAAACGATTGGAATAGCTGAAGCTTTCTTT. Translation: CSVETIGIAEAFF.

J is TRBJ2-1 and V is TRBV30, with D unclear. V shed 2 bases and J shed 6 bases, with 8 bases lying between them. Germline V gives CDR1 GTSNPN, CDR2 SVGIG (reference sequence). The CDR3 is made up of 12 amino acids. The CDR3 region has the DNA TGTGCCTGGAGTATTGGCGGCAATGAGCAGTTCTTC. As protein: CAWSIGGNEQFF.

The chain carries TRBV7-6 and TRBJ1-3, with 8 bases aligning to TRBD1. This CDR3 is built from 20 residues. The germline V gene has CDR1 SGHVS and CDR2 FNYEAQ. Germline trimming cut 2 bases from V and 1 base from J; bases unmatched to any gene: 16. The CDR3 bases are TGTGCCAGCAGCTTATATTTTGGACCAGGGGGCGCCATGTCTGGAAACACCATATATTTT. It encodes CASSLYFGPGGAMSGNTIYF.

This rearrangement joins TRBV20-1 to TRBJ2-7; no clear D. There are 11 residues in the CDR3. Deletions cut 4 bases from V and 4 bases from J, with 8 bases between. Germline V lookup: CDR1 DFQATT, CDR2 SNEGSKA (reference sequence). CDR3 bases: TGCAGTGCTAACGCGTATTACGAGCAGTACTTC. Translated: CSANAYYEQYF.